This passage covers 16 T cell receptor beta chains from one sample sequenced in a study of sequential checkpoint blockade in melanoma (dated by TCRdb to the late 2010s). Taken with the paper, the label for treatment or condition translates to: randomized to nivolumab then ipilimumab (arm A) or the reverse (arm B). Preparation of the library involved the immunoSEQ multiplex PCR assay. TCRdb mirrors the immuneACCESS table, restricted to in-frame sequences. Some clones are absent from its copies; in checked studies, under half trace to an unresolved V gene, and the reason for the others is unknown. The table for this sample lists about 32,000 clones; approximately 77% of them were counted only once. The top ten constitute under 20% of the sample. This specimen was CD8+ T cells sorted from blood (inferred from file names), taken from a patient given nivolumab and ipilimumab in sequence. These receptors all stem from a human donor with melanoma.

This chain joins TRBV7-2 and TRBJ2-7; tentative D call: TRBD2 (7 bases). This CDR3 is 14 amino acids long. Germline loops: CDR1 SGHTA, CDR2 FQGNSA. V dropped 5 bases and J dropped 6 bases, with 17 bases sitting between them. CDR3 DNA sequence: TGTGCCAGCAGCCCTATCTTGGGGGGGCCCGAGCAGTACTTC. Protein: CASSPILGGPEQYF.

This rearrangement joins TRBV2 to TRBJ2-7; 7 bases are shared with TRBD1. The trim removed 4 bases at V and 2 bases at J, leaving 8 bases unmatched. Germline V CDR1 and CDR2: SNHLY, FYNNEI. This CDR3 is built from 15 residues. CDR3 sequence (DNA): TGTGCCAGCAGTGCAACGGGACAGCCTACCTACGAGCAGTACTTC. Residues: CASSATGQPTYEQYF.

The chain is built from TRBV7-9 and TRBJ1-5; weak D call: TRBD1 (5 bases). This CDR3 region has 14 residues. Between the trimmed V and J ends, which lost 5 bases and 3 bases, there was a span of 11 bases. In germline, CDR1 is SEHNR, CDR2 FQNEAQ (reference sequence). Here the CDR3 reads CASSQTGYNQPQHF. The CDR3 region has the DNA TGTGCCAGCAGCCAAACAGGTTACAATCAGCCCCAGCATTTT.

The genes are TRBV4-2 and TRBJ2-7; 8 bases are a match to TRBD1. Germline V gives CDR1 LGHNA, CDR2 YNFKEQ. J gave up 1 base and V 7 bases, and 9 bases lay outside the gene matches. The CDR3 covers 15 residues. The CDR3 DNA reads TGTGCCAGCACATTCTCCGGGACAGGATCCTACGAGCAGTACTTC. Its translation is CASTFSGTGSYEQYF.

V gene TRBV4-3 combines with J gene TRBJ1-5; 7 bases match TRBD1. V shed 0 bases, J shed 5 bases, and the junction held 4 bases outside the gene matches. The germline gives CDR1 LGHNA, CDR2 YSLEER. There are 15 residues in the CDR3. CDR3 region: CASSQETQGDQPQHF. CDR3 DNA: TGCGCCAGCAGCCAAGAAACCCAGGGGGATCAGCCCCAGCATTTT.

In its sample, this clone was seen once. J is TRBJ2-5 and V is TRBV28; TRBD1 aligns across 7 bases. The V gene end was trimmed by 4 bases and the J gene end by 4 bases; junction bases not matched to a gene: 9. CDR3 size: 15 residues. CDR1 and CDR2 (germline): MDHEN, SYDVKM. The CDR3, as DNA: TGTGCCAGCAGTTCTTTTACAGGGGTGAGAGAGACCCAGTACTTC. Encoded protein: CASSSFTGVRETQYF.

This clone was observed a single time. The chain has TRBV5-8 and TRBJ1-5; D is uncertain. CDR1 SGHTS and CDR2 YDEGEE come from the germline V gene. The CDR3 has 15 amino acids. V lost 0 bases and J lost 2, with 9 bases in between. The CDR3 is CASSLVGFGNQPQHF. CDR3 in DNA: TGTGCCAGCAGCTTGGTGGGCTTCGGCAATCAGCCCCAGCATTTT. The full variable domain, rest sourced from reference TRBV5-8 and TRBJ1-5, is EAGVTQSPTHLIKTRGQQATLRCSPISGHTSVYWYQQALGLGLQFLLWYDEGEERNRGNFPPRFSGRQFPNYSSELNVNALELEDSALYLCASSLVGFGNQPQHFGDGTRLSIL.

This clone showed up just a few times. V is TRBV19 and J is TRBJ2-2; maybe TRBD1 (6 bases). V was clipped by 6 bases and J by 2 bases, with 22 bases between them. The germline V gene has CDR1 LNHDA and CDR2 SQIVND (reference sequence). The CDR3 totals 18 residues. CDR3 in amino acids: CASRGVGTKERNTGELFF. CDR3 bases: TGTGCCAGTAGGGGCGTAGGGACAAAAGAGCGAAACACCGGGGAGCTGTTTTTT.

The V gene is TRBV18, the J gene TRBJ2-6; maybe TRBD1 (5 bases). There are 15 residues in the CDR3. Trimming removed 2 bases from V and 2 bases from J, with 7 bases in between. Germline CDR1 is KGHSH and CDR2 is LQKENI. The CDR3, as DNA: TGTGCCAGCTCACCATCAGGGCCTGGGGCCAACGTCCTGACTTTC. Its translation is CASSPSGPGANVLTF.

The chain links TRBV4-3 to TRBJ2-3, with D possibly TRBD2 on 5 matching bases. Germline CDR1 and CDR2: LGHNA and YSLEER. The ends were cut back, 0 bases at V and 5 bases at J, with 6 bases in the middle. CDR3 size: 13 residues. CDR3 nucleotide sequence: TGCGCCAGCAGCCAAGACGGGGTAGATACGCAGTATTTT. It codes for CASSQDGVDTQYF.

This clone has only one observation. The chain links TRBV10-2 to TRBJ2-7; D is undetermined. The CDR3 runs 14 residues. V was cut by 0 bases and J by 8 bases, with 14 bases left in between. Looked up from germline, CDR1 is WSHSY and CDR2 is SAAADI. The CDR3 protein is CASSESVARGKQYF. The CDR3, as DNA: TGCGCCAGCAGTGAGTCGGTGGCTCGCGGAAAGCAGTACTTC.

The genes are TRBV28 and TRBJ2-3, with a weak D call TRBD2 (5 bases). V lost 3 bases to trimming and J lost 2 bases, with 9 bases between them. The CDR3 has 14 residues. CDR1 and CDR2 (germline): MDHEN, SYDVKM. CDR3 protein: CASSLRATTDTQYF. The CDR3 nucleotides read TGTGCCAGCAGTTTGAGGGCTACCACAGATACGCAGTATTTT.

The CDR3 loop reads CASRRGGTTEAFF. The CDR3 region has the DNA TGTGCCAGTAGGAGGGGAGGAACCACTGAAGCTTTCTTT. The chain recombines TRBV19 with TRBJ1-1; weak D call: TRBD1 (5 bases). Trimming pared 6 bases from V and 4 bases from J, leaving 12 bases between. Germline CDR1 reads LNHDA; CDR2 reads SQIVND (reference sequence). The CDR3 contains 13 residues. Complete variable domain (other parts from reference TRBV19 and TRBJ1-1): DGGITQSPKYLFRKEGQNVTLSCEQNLNHDAMYWYRQDPGQGLRLIYYSQIVNDFQKGDIAEGYSVSREKKESFPLTVTSAQKNPTAFYLCASRRGGTTEAFFGQGTRLTVV.

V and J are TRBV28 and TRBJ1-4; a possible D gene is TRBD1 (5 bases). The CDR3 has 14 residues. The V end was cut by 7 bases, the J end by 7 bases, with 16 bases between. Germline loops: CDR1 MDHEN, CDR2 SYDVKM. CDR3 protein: CASNRAGEVEKLFF. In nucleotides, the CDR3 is TGTGCCAGCAATAGGGCGGGGGAGGTTGAAAAACTGTTTTTT.

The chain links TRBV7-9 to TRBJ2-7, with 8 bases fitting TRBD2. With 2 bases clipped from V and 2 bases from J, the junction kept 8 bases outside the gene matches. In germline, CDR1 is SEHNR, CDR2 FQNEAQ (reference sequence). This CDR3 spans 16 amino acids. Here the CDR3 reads CASSLSRGREAYEQYF. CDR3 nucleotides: TGTGCCAGCAGCTTATCAAGAGGGCGGGAGGCCTACGAGCAGTACTTC.

CDR3: CASSFAGVGTEAFF. DNA for the CDR3: TGCGCCAGCAGCTTTGCAGGGGTGGGGACTGAAGCTTTCTTT. The V gene is TRBV5-1, the J gene TRBJ1-1; weak D call: TRBD1 (6 bases). The CDR3 runs 14 residues. In germline, CDR1 is SGHRS, CDR2 YFSETQ. The V end lost 2 bases, the J end lost 5 bases, and 13 bases lay between the germline ends.